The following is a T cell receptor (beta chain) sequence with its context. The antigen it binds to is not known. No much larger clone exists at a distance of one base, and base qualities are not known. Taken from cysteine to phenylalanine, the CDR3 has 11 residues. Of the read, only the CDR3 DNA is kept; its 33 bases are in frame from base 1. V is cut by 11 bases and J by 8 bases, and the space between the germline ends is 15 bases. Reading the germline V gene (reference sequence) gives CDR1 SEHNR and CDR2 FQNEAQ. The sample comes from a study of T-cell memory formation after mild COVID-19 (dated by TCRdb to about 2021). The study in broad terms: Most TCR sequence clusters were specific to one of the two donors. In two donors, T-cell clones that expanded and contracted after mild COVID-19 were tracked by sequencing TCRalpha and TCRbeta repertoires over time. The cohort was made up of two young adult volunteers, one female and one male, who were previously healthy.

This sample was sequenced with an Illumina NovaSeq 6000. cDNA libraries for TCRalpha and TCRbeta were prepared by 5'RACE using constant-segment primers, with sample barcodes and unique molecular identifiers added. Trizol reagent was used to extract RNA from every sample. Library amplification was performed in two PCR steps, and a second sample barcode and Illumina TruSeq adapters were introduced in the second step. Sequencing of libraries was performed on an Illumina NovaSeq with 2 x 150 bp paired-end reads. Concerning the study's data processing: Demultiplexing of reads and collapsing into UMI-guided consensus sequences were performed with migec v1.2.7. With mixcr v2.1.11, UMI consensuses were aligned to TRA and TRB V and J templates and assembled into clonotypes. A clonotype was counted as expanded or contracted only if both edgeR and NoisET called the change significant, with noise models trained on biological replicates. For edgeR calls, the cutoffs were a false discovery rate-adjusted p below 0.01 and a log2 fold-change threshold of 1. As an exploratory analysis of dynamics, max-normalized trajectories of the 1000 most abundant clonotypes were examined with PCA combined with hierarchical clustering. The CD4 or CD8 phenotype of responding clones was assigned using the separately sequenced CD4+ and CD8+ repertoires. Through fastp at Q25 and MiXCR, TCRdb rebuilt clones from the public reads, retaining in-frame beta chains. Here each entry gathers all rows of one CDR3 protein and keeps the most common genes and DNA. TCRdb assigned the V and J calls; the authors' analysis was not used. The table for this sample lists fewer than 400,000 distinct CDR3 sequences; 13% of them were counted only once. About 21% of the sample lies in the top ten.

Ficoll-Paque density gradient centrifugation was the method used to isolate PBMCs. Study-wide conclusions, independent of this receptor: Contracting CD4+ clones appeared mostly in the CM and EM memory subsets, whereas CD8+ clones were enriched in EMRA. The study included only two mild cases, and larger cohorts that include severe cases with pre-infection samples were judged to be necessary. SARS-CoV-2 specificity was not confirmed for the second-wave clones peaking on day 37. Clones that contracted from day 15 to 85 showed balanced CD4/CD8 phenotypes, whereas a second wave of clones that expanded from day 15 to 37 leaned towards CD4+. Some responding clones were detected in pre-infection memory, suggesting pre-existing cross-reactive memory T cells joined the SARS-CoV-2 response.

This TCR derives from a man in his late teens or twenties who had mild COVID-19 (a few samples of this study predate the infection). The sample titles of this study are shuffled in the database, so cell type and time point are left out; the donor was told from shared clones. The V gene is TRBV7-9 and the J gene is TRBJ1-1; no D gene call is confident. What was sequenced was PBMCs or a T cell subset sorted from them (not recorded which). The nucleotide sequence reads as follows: TGTGCCGGAGCACAGACTCGCGAAGCTTTCTTT. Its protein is CAGAQTREAFF.